This T cell receptor beta chain was documented in a study of T cells in Graves' hyperthyroidism and ophthalmopathy. With V trimmed by 0 bases and J by 3 bases, 6 bases remained unmatched. The CDR3 totals 16 residues. Per the germline V gene, CDR1 is SEHNR and CDR2 is FQNEAQ (reference sequence). It was RNA transcripts that yielded the amplified TCR beta CDR3 regions. HTBI primers were used for first-round RT-PCR of the TCR CDR3. TCRdb reprocessed the multiplex PCR reads with MiXCR, giving one entry per CDR3 protein. The table includes about 500,000 distinct CDR3 sequences, about a sixth detected once. This clonotype was seen at least ten times.

Material for sequencing was blood. The chain links TRBV7-9 to TRBJ2-3, with 7 bases fitting TRBD1. This sequence originates from a woman aged 18 to 35 with Graves' hyperthyroidism. The CDR3 DNA reads TGTGCCAGCAGCTTAGCCCCCCGGACAGGTACAGATACGCAGTATTTT. As protein: CASSLAPRTGTDTQYF. Supplemented by reference TRBV7-9 and TRBJ2-3, the full variable domain reads DTGVSQNPRHKITKRGQNVTFRCDPISEHNRLYWYRQTLGQGPEFLTYFQNEAQLEKSRLLSDRFSAERPKGSFSTLEIQRTEQGDSAMYLCASSLAPRTGTDTQYFGPGTRLTVL.